This T cell receptor beta chain was documented in a study of radiotherapy plus CTLA-4 blockade in lung cancer. About the study: Of the patients, 15% to 20% showed objective responses and roughly 34% attained disease control.

Germline loops: CDR1 KGHSH, CDR2 LQKENI. Between the trimmed V and J ends, which lost 3 bases and 0 bases, there was a span of 6 bases. The CDR3 is made up of 13 amino acids. The assay was immunoSEQ multiplex PCR, and TCRdb's table has in-frame clones only and misses some. Of tens of thousands of clones in the sample, 55% to 80% were seen once. Study findings and constraints: In blood, tumor-derived TCR clones expanded after radiotherapy plus ipilimumab. Early blood T cell clone dynamics, with interferon-beta, were reported to best predict response.

In the case of this clone: Antigen: not known.

Patients had chemo-refractory metastatic non-small-cell lung cancer and received focal radiation plus CTLA-4 blockade that used ipilimumab. V gene TRBV18 combines with J gene TRBJ2-7, with no clear D. This receptor was obtained from a human donor with non-small cell lung cancer who had a complete response to radiotherapy plus ipilimumab. Specimen: peripheral blood, collected from a patient treated with radiotherapy plus ipilimumab. CDR3 sequence reads: CASSPPGSYEQYF. The CDR3, as DNA: TGTGCCAGCTCACCGCCAGGCTCCTACGAGCAGTACTTC.